Below, one T cell receptor beta chain is given with its context. The germline V gene encodes CDR1 SQVTM and CDR2 ANQGSEA. CDR3 size: 16 residues. Germline trimming cut 4 bases from V and 2 bases from J; bases unmatched to any gene: 7. From the 5' RACE reads, TCRdb called clonotypes with MiXCR, one entry per CDR3 protein. The sample includes about 44,000 distinct CDR3 sequences, 20% to 25% seen only once; the top ten take around 4.2%. The record originates from a study of neurological immune-mediated disorders. Time point given: technical triplicate 3. The chain has TRBV29-1 and TRBJ2-3; TRBD2 matches at 12 bases. This sequence was found in a man in his 60s with HTLV-1-associated myelopathy (HAM/TSP). Sequenced input: PBMCs. The CDR3 nucleotides are TGCAGCGTTGCGTGGACTAGCGGGATCCTCACAGATACGCAGTATTTT. Protein sequence: CSVAWTSGILTDTQYF.